Shown below are 22 T cell receptor beta chains from a single sample sequenced in a study of shared clonotypes between healthy human individuals. Sequencing was performed with immunoSEQ multiplex PCR; in TCRdb, only in-frame clones are kept and a portion is missing. The data contain about 79,000 clones, under 65% of them singletons. Sequencing was carried out using memory CD8+ T cells sorted from blood. Subset described: CD45RO+ cells pooled with CCR7-negative TemRA cells. The receptors here all came from a man aged 25-40 years in good health.

This clone came up many times. V gene TRBV5-4 combines with J gene TRBJ1-1; D possibly corresponds to TRBD1 (6 bases). Per the germline V gene, CDR1 is SGHNT and CDR2 is YYREEE (reference sequence). The germline V and J ends were trimmed by 0 bases and 8 bases, with 11 bases remaining between them. CDR3 length equals 13 residues. DNA of the CDR3: TGTGCCAGCAGCTTGGACGGACAGCTAGAAGCTTTCTTT. Amino acid sequence: CASSLDGQLEAFF. Supplemented by reference TRBV5-4 and TRBJ1-1, the full variable domain reads ETGVTQSPTHLIKTRGQQVTLRCSSQSGHNTVSWYQQALGQGPQFIFQYYREEENGRGNFPPRFSGLQFPNYSSELNVNALELDDSALYLCASSLDGQLEAFFGQGTRLTVV.

The V and J genes are TRBV7-8 and TRBJ2-3; 7 nucleotides match TRBD2. Unmatched junction bases numbered 10, after V lost 0 bases and J lost 4 bases. This CDR3 has 17 amino acids. CDR1 is SGHVS and CDR2 is FQNEAQ in the germline V gene. The CDR3 is CASSLAMGGGRSDTQYF. The CDR3 DNA sequence: TGTGCCAGCAGCTTAGCGATGGGGGGAGGGAGGTCAGATACGCAGTATTTT.

This sequence joins TRBV11-2 and TRBJ2-3, with D possibly being TRBD1 or TRBD2 (5 bases each). The germline V gene has CDR1 SGHAT and CDR2 FQNNGV. V was clipped by 0 bases and J by 8 bases, with 9 bases between them. The CDR3 runs to 13 residues. This chain's CDR3 is CASSLDRDGTQYF. The CDR3 DNA sequence: TGTGCCAGCAGCTTAGATAGGGACGGTACGCAGTATTTT.

The CDR3 coding sequence is TGTGCCAGCAGCTTAGTCCCGGGAAACTCCGAGCAGTACTTC. This codes for CASSLVPGNSEQYF. This rearrangement joins TRBV7-3 to TRBJ2-7, with D possibly being TRBD2 (5 bases). CDR3 length: 14 residues. Germline values: CDR1 SGHTA, CDR2 FQGTGA. V lost 2 bases to trimming and J lost 6 bases, with 14 bases between them.

The chain is built from TRBV14 and TRBJ1-2; tentative D call: TRBD1 (5 bases). V was shortened by 2 bases and J by 5 bases, with 18 bases between the two germline ends. CDR3 size: 16 residues. CDR1 and CDR2 from the germline V gene are SGHDN and FVKESK. The CDR3 DNA is TGTGCCAGCAGCCAAAGGGTGGGACGGGGAGAATATGGCTACACCTTC. Translated: CASSQRVGRGEYGYTF.

The chain links TRBV7-9 to TRBJ2-3, with D possibly matching TRBD1 (5 bases). V was trimmed by 2 bases and J by 1 base, leaving 7 bases between them. Germline assignment: CDR1 SEHNR and CDR2 FQNEAQ (reference sequence). The length of the CDR3 is 14 residues. The CDR3 here is CASSLKTGTDTQYF. CDR3 DNA sequence: TGTGCCAGCAGCTTAAAGACAGGCACAGATACGCAGTATTTT. Full variable domain (rest looked up from reference TRBV7-9 and TRBJ2-3): DTGVSQNPRHKITKRGQNVTFRCDPISEHNRLYWYRQTLGQGPEFLTYFQNEAQLEKSRLLSDRFSAERPKGSFSTLEIQRTEQGDSAMYLCASSLKTGTDTQYFGPGTRLTVL.

This chain joins TRBV10-3 and TRBJ2-1, with 12 bases fitting TRBD2. In germline, CDR1 is ENHRY, CDR2 SYGVKD. V shed 2 bases and J 6 bases; nucleotides not matched to a gene: 8. The CDR3 is 17 amino acids. CDR3: CAISEGLAGGPGNEQFF. The CDR3 region has the DNA TGTGCCATCAGTGAGGGCCTAGCGGGAGGGCCGGGCAATGAGCAGTTCTTC.

The J gene is TRBJ2-7, the V gene TRBV5-6; 7 bases match TRBD1. CDR1 SGHDT and CDR2 YYEEEE come from the germline V gene. The junction had 6 bases not matched to a gene; V was cut back by 2 bases and J by 4 bases. The CDR3 is 14 amino acids. The CDR3 here is CASSFNAGGYEQYF. The CDR3 DNA follows: TGTGCCAGCAGCTTCAACGCAGGGGGATACGAGCAGTACTTC.

The V gene is TRBV2, the J gene TRBJ2-5; no clear D. Germline CDR1 is SNHLY and CDR2 is FYNNEI. The CDR3 is 12 amino acids. V lost 5 bases and J 5 bases, leaving 9 bases between the germline ends. The CDR3 coding sequence is TGTGCCAGCAGTTCTCCGTGGGAGACCCAGTACTTC. Encoded protein: CASSSPWETQYF.

Notes on this clone: Within the sample, other DNA sequences also encode this same CDR3. The chain is built from TRBV7-9 and TRBJ2-7, with TRBD1 as a possible D gene (5 bases). Germline CDR1 reads SEHNR; CDR2 reads FQNEAQ (reference sequence). V shed 1 base and J shed 0 bases, with 10 bases lying between them. The CDR3 has 15 residues. CDR3: CASSLEGDSSYEQYF. CDR3 DNA: TGTGCCAGCAGCTTAGAAGGGGATAGCTCCTACGAGCAGTACTTC.

This clone was recorded at least ten times. CDR3 in amino acids: CASSQSNRVDYQPQHF. DNA for the CDR3: TGCGCCAGCAGTCAATCAAACAGGGTCGACTATCAGCCCCAGCATTTT. This chain uses TRBV23-1 with TRBJ1-5; tentative D call: TRBD1 (6 bases). TRBV23-1 is an open reading frame, and its role is uncertain. The CDR3 sequence is 16 residues long. V lost 0 bases, J lost 5 bases, and 14 bases lay in between.

The gene calls are TRBV7-9 and TRBJ1-3, with D unclear. The germline V gene encodes CDR1 SEHNR and CDR2 FQNEAQ (reference sequence). The CDR3 runs 13 residues. Trimming took 1 base from V and 0 from J, leaving 1 base between them. CDR3: CASSLGSGNTIYF. CDR3 bases: TGTGCCAGCAGCTTAGGCTCTGGAAACACCATATATTTT.

This clone appeared a single time. The chain uses TRBV7-3 and TRBJ2-1; D unresolved. CDR3 length: 13 amino acids. Germline V gene sequence: CDR1 SGHTA, CDR2 FQGTGA. Deletions cut 1 base from V and 6 bases from J, with 7 bases between. The CDR3 DNA sequence: TGTGCCAGCAGCTTAAGTCCGAGCAATGAGCAGTTCTTC. The encoded protein is CASSLSPSNEQFF.

On this clone: At the DNA level, this CDR3 is encoded by other sequences in the same sample as well. The CDR3 bases are TGTGCCAGCAGCTCGGGACTAGCGGGAGATGAGCAGTTCTTC. Protein sequence: CASSSGLAGDEQFF. The chain employs TRBV7-2 and TRBJ2-1; 14 bases are shared with TRBD2. The V gene end was trimmed by 4 bases and the J gene end by 8 bases; junction bases not matched to a gene: 1. This CDR3 comprises 14 residues. Germline values: CDR1 SGHTA, CDR2 FQGNSA.

The rearrangement uses TRBV4-3 and TRBJ2-1; D may correspond to TRBD1 or TRBD2 (5 bases each). This CDR3 is built from 16 residues. From germline, CDR1 is LGHNA and CDR2 YSLEER. V was trimmed by 4 bases and J by 0 bases, leaving 13 bases between them. CDR3 region: CASSPTPGSSYNEQFF. The CDR3 nucleotides are TGCGCCAGCAGCCCCACGCCAGGGAGCTCCTACAATGAGCAGTTCTTC.

This clone was picked up many times. V gene TRBV10-3 combines with J gene TRBJ1-2; D is ambiguous. The V gene's germline CDR1 is ENHRY and CDR2 SYGVKD. V was cut by 0 bases and J by 8 bases, with 16 bases left in between. This CDR3 region has 15 residues. The CDR3 is CAISESRQAYVGYTF. CDR3 nucleotide sequence: TGTGCCATCAGTGAGTCAAGGCAGGCCTATGTCGGCTACACCTTC.

This clone was counted many times. This same CDR3 is encoded by further DNA sequences in the sample. The chain links TRBV6-4 to TRBJ2-2; D is undetermined. V shed 0 bases and J shed 0 bases, with 2 bases lying between them. The CDR3 length is 14 residues. Germline loops: CDR1 MRHNA, CDR2 SNTAGT. CDR3 loop: CASSDSTNTGELFF. The CDR3 nucleotides are TGTGCCAGCAGTGACTCGACGAACACCGGGGAGCTGTTTTTT.

The CDR3 loop is CASSFTQYGTDTQYF. The CDR3, as DNA: TGTGCCAGCAGTTTCACCCAGTATGGCACAGATACGCAGTATTTT. V is TRBV27 and J is TRBJ2-3; D not certain. The CDR3 has 15 residues. With 3 bases removed from V and 1 base from J, the gap between germline ends came to 11 bases. CDR1 and CDR2 (germline): MNHEY, SMNVEV (reference sequence).

This clone appeared many times. This CDR3 reads CASSSTGERYEQYF. The DNA of the CDR3 is TGTGCCAGCAGCTCAACAGGGGAACGGTACGAGCAGTACTTC. This chain uses TRBV5-4 with TRBJ2-7; TRBD1 matches at 7 bases. Germline CDR1 is SGHNT and CDR2 is YYREEE (reference sequence). V was clipped by 3 bases and J by 4 bases; unmatched bases: 7. This CDR3 has 14 amino acids.

V usage is TRBV18 and J usage is TRBJ2-6; no clear D. The germline V and J ends were trimmed by 6 bases and 0 bases, with 6 bases remaining between them. The CDR3 spans 14 residues. Germline loops: CDR1 KGHSH, CDR2 LQKENI. DNA for the CDR3: TGTGCCAGCTCCGAATACTCTGGGGCCAACGTCCTGACTTTC. It encodes CASSEYSGANVLTF.

CDR3 DNA sequence: TGTGCCAGCAGCCCAACCCACAGGGGTTTGGCTTTCTTT. Protein sequence: CASSPTHRGLAFF. The V call is TRBV7-3, the J call TRBJ1-1; 7 nucleotides align to TRBD1. The germline V gene has CDR1 SGHTA and CDR2 FQGTGA. The V and J ends lost 5 bases and 11 bases, in that order; junction bases with no gene match: 11. CDR3 length equals 13 residues.

This clone showed up just once. The chain recombines TRBV7-9 with TRBJ1-2; D is possibly TRBD1 (6 bases). V shed 1 base and J shed 1 base, with 13 bases lying between them. The V gene's germline CDR1 is SEHNR and CDR2 FQNEAQ (reference sequence). The CDR3 contains 16 residues. Written as DNA, the CDR3 is TGTGCCAGCAGCTTAGAGAGGCCAGGGGTTAACTATGGCTACACCTTC. Residues: CASSLERPGVNYGYTF.